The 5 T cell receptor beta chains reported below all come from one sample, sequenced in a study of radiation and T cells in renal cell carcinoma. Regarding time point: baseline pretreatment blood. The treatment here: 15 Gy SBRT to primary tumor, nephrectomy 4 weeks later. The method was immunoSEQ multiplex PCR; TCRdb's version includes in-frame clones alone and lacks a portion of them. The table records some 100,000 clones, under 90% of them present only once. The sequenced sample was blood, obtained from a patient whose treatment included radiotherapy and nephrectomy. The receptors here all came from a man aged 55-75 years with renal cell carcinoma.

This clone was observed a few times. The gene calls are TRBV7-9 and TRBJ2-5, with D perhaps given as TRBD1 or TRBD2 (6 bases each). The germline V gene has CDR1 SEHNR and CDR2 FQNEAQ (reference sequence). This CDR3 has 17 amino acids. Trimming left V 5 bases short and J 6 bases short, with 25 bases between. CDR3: CASSGGAPFRGRKTQYF. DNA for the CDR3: TGTGCCAGCAGCGGAGGGGCCCCGTTCAGGGGAAGGAAGACCCAGTACTTC.

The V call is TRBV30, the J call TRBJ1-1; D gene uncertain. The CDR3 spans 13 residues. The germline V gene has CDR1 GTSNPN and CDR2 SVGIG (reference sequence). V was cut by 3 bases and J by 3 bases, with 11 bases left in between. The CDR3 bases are TGTGCCTGGAGGCTGGAGAGGGACACTGAAGCTTTCTTT. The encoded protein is CAWRLERDTEAFF.

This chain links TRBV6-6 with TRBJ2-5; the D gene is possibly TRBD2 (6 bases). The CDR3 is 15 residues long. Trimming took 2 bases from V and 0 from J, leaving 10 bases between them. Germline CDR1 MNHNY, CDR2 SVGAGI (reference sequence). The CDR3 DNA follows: TGTGCCAGCAGTTACCCCGGGGGAAACCAAGAGACCCAGTACTTC. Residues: CASSYPGGNQETQYF.

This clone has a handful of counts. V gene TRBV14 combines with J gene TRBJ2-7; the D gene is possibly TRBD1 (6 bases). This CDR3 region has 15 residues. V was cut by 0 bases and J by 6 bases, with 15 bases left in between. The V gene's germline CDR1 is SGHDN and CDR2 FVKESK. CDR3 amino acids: CASSQEGRGYREQYF. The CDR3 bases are TGTGCCAGCAGCCAAGAGGGCAGGGGCTATCGCGAGCAGTACTTC.

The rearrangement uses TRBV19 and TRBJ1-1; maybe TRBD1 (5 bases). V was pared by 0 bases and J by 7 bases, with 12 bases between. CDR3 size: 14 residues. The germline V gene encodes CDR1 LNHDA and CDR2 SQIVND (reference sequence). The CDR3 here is CASSIDPGRSEAFF. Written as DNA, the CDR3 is TGTGCCAGTAGTATAGACCCGGGACGGAGTGAAGCTTTCTTT.